This TCR beta chain appears in the sequencing data of a study of blood T cell repertoires in COVID-19. Assay: immunoSEQ multiplex PCR; the TCRdb copy retains only in-frame clones and omits some. The table lists under 250,000 clones, about nine tenths of them singletons. This CDR3 region has 16 residues. The V gene end was trimmed by 2 bases and the J gene end by 8 bases; junction bases not matched to a gene: 6. CDR1 MNHEY and CDR2 SVGEGT come from the germline V gene. The chain employs TRBV6-2 or TRBV6-3 and TRBJ2-1, with 13 nucleotides matching TRBD2. Sequenced material: peripheral blood. The receptor was derived from a woman aged 55-69 years with acute or convalescent COVID-19. CDR3 sequence reads: CASSYGTSGNVHEQFF. CDR3 DNA sequence: TGTGCCAGCAGTTACGGGACTAGCGGGAATGTGCATGAGCAGTTCTTC.